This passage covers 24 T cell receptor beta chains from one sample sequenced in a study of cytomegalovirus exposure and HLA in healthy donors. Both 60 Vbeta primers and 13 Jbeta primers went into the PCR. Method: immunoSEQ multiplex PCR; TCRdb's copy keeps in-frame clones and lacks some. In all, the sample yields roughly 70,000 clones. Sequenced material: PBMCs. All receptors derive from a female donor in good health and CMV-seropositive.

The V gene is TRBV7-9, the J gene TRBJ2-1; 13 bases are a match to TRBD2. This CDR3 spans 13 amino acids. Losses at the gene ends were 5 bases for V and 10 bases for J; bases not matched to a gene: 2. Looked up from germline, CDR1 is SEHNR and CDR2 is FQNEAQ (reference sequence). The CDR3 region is CASSLLAGGEQFF. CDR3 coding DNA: TGTGCCAGCAGCCTACTAGCGGGAGGGGAGCAGTTCTTC.

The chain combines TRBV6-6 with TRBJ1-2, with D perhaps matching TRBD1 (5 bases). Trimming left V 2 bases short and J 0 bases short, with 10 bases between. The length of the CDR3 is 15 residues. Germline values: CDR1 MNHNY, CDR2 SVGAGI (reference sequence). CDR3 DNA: TGTGCCAGCAGTTACGGTTCAGGGACTAACTATGGCTACACCTTC. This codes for CASSYGSGTNYGYTF.

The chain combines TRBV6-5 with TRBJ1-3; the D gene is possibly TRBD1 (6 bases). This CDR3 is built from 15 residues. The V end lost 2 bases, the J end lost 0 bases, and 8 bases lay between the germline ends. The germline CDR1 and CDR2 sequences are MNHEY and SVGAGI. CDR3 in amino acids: CASSYLQGSGNTIYF. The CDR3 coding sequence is TGTGCCAGCAGTTACCTACAGGGCTCTGGAAACACCATATATTTT.

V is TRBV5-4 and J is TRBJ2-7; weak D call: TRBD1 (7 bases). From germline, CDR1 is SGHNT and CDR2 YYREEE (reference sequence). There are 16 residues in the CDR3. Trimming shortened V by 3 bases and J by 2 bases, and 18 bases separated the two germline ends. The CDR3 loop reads CASSWGDRAKAYEQYF. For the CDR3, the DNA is TGTGCCAGCAGCTGGGGGGACAGAGCCAAAGCCTACGAGCAGTACTTC.

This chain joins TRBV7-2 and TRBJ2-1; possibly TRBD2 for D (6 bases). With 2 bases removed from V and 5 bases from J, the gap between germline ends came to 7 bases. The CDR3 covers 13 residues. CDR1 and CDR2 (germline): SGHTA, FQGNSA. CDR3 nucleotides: TGTGCCAGCAGCTTATGGACTAACAATGAGCAGTTCTTC. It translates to CASSLWTNNEQFF.

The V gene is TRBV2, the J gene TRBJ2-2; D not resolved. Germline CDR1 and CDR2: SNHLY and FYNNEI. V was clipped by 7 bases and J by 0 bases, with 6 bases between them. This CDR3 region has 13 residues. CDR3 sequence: CASTVSNTGELFF. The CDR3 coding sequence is TGTGCCAGCACGGTATCGAACACCGGGGAGCTGTTTTTT.

This CDR3 is CASSQAGYEQYF. In DNA form, the CDR3 reads TGTGCCAGCAGTCAAGCCGGTTACGAGCAGTACTTC. The gene calls are TRBV7-9 and TRBJ2-7, with D hard to call. The CDR3 is 12 amino acids. CDR1 SEHNR and CDR2 FQNEAQ come from the germline V gene (reference sequence). Trimming took off 6 bases at V and 4 bases at J, with 10 bases between the two ends.

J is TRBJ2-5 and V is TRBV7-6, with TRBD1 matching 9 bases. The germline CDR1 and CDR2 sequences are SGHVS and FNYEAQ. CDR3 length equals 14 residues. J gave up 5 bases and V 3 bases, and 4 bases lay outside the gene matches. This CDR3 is CASSLGTGWETQYF. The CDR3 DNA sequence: TGTGCCAGCAGCTTGGGGACAGGGTGGGAGACCCAGTACTTC.

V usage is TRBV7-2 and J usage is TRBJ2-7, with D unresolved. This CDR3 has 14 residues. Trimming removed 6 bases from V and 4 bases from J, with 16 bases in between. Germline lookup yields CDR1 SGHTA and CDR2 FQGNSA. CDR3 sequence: CASRPGSSLYEQYF. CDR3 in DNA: TGTGCCAGCAGACCCGGGTCCTCGTTATACGAGCAGTACTTC.

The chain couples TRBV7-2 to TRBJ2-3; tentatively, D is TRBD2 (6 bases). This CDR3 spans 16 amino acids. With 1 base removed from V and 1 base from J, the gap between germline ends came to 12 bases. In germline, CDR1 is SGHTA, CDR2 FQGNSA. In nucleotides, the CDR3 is TGTGCCAGCAGCTTAGTCCGGGGCGGGGGCACAGATACGCAGTATTTT. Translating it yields CASSLVRGGGTDTQYF.

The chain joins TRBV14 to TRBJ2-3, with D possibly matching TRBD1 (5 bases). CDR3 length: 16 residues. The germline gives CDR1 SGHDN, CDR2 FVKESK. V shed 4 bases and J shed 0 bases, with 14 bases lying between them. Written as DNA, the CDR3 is TGTGCCAGCAGCCCTGTGGGGCGAACCAGCACAGATACGCAGTATTTT. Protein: CASSPVGRTSTDTQYF. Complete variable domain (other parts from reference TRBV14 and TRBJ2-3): EAGVTQFPSHSVIEKGQTVTLRCDPISGHDNLYWYRRVMGKEIKFLLHFVKESKQDESGMPNNRFLAERTGGTYSTLKVQPAELEDSGVYFCASSPVGRTSTDTQYFGPGTRLTVL.

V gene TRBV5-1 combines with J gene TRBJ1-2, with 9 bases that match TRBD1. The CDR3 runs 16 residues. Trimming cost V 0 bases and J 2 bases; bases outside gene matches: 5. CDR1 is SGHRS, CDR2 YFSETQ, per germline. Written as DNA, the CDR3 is TGCGCCAGCAGCTTGGCGGGACAGGGACCAAACTATGGCTACACCTTC. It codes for CASSLAGQGPNYGYTF.

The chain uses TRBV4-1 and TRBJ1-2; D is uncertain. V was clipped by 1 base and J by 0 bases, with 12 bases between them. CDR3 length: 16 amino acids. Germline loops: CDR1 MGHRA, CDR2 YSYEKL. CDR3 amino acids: CASSQAASAANYGYTF. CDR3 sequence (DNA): TGCGCCAGCAGCCAAGCTGCCAGCGCCGCTAACTATGGCTACACCTTC.

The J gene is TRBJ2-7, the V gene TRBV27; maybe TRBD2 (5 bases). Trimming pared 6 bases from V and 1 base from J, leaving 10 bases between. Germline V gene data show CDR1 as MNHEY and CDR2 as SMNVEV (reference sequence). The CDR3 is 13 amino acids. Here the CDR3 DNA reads TGTGCCAGCAGCGGACTTCGTTCCTACGAGCAGTACTTC. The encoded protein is CASSGLRSYEQYF.

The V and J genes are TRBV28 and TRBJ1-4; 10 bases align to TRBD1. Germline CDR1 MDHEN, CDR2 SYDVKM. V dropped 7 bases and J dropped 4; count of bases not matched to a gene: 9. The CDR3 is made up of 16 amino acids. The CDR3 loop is CASTDTGQGYNEKLFF. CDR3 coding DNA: TGTGCCAGCACCGATACGGGACAGGGGTATAATGAAAAACTGTTTTTT. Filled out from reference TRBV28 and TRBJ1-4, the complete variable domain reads DVKVTQSSRYLVKRTGEKVFLECVQDMDHENMFWYRQDPGLGLRLIYFSYDVKMKEKGDIPEGYSVSREKKERFSLILESASTNQTSMYLCASTDTGQGYNEKLFFGSGTQLSVL.

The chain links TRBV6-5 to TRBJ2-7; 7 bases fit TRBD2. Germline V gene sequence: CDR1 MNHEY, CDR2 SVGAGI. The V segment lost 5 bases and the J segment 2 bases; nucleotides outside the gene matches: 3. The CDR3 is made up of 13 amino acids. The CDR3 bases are TGTGCCAGCAGTCCGGGGGGTCCCTACGAGCAGTACTTC. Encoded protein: CASSPGGPYEQYF.

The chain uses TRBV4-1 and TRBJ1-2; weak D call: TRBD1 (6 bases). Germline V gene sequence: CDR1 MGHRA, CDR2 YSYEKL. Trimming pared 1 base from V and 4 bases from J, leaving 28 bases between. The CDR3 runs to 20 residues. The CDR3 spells CASSQGVWWDTSQGAYGYTF. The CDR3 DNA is TGCGCCAGCAGCCAAGGGGTTTGGTGGGACACTTCCCAGGGTGCCTATGGCTACACCTTC.

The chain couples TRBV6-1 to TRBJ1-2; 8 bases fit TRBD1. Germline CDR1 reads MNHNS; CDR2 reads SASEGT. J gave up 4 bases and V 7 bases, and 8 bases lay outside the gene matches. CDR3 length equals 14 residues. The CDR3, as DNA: TGTGCCAGCACAAACGACAGGGGTCTCTATGGCTACACCTTC. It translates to CASTNDRGLYGYTF.

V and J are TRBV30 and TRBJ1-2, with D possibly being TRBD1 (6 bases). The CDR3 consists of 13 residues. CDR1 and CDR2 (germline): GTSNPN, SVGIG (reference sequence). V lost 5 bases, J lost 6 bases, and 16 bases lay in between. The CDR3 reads CAWGGAPADGYTF. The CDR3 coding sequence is TGTGCCTGGGGGGGGGCCCCTGCCGATGGCTACACCTTC.

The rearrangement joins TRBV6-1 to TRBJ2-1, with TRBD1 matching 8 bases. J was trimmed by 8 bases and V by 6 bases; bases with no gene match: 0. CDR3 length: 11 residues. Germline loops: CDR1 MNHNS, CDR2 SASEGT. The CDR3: CASRQGDEQFF. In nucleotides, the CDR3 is TGTGCCAGCAGACAGGGGGATGAGCAGTTCTTC.

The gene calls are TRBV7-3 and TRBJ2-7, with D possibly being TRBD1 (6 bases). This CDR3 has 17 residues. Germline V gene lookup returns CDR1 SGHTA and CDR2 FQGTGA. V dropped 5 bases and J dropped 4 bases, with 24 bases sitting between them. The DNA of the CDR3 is TGTGCCAGCAGCGCAGGTTCTGGACAGTTAAGCCGTTACGAGCAGTACTTC. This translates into CASSAGSGQLSRYEQYF.

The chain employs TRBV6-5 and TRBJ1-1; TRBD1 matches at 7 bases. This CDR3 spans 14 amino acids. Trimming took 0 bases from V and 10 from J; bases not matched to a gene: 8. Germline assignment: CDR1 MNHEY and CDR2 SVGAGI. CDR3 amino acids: CASSYSTTGYPAFF. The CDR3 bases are TGTGCCAGCAGTTACTCGACGACAGGGTATCCAGCTTTCTTT.

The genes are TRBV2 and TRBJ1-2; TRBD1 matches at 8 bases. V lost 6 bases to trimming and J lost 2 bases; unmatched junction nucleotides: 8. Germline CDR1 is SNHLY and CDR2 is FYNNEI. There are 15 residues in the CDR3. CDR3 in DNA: TGTGCCAGCAGGCCCTGGACAGGGACAAACTATGGCTACACCTTC. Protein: CASRPWTGTNYGYTF.

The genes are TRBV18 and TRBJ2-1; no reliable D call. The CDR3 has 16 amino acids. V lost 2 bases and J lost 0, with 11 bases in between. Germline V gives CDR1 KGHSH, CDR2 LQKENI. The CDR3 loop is CASSPERASSYNEQFF. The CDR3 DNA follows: TGTGCCAGCTCACCAGAGCGCGCGAGCTCCTACAATGAGCAGTTCTTC. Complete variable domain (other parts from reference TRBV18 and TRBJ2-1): NAGVMQNPRHLVRRRGQEARLRCSPMKGHSHVYWYRQLPEEGLKFMVYLQKENIIDESGMPKERFSAEFPKEGPSILRIQQVVRGDSAAYFCASSPERASSYNEQFFGPGTRLTVL.